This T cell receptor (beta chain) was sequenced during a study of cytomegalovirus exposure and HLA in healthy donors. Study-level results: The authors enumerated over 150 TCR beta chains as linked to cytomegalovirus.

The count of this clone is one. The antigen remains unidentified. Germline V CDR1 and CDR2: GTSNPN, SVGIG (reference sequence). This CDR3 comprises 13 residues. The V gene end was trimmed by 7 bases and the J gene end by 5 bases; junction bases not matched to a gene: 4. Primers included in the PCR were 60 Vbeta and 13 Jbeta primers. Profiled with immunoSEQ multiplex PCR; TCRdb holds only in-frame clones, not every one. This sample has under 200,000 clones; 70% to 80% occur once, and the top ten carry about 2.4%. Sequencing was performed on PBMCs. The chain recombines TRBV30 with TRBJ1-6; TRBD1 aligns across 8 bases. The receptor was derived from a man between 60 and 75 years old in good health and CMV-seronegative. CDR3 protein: CASSTGDNSPLHF. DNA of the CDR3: TGTGCCTCCTCGACAGGGGATAATTCACCCCTCCACTTT. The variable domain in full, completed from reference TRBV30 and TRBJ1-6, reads SQTIHQWPATLVQPVGSPLSLECTVEGTSNPNLYWYRQAAGRGLQLLFYSVGIGQISSEVPQNLSASRPQDRQFILSSKKLLLSDSGFYLCASSTGDNSPLHFGNGTRLTVT.